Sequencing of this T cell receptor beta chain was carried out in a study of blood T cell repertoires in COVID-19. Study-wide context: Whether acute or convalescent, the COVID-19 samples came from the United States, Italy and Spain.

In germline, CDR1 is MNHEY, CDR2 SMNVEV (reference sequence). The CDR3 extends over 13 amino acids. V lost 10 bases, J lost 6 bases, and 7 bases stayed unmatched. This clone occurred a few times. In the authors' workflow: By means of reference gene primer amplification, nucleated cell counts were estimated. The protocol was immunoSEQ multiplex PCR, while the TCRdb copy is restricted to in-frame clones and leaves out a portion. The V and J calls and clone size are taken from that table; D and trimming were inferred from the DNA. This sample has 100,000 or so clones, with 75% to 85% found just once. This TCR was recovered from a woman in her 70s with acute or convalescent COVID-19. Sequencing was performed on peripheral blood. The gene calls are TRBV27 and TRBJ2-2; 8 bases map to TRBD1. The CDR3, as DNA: TGTGCCATCCGGACAGGGATGGCCGGGGAGCTGTTTTTT. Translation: CAIRTGMAGELFF.